The 24 T cell receptor beta chains presented below share a single source sample, sequenced in a study of molecular identifiers for immune sequencing clone quantification (dated by TCRdb to between 2017 and 2018). To prepare the library, PCR was applied. The reads were generated on an Illumina HiSeq 4000. The public reads were reanalyzed by TCRdb: fastp trimming at Q25, MiXCR alignment, in-frame beta chains only. Rows with one shared CDR3 protein collapse into an entry with the most common genes and DNA. The sample records about 68,000 distinct CDR3 sequences, roughly 20% of which are singletons. The leading ten clones occupy about 1.5% of the sample. The sequenced sample consisted of naive CD8+ T cells from blood, with Jurkat cell RNA spiked in. The intended sense of this specimen's cell subset or site label: FACS-sorted CD8+CD4-CCR7+CD45RA+ naive T cells. The receptor source for this set is a human donor in good health. Some libraries in this study had Jurkat cell RNA spiked in.

Here the CDR3 DNA reads TGTGCCAGCAGCCTGACAGGGCTAATCTATGGCTACACCTTC. The encoded protein is CASSLTGLIYGYTF. The chain is built from TRBV27 and TRBJ1-2; 7 bases fit TRBD1. The CDR3 totals 14 residues. Trimming took 6 bases from V and 4 from J; bases not matched to a gene: 8. Germline V gives CDR1 MNHEY, CDR2 SMNVEV (reference sequence).

This clonotype was seen many times. Here the CDR3 reads CASSQDWQGGQPQHF. Here the CDR3 DNA reads TGCGCCAGCAGCCAAGATTGGCAGGGAGGTCAGCCCCAGCATTTT. The J gene is TRBJ1-5, the V gene TRBV4-1, with D perhaps matching TRBD1 (5 bases). Germline V gene lookup returns CDR1 MGHRA and CDR2 YSYEKL. The CDR3 runs 15 residues. The V end was cut by 0 bases, the J end by 6 bases, with 12 bases between.

The CDR3 loop is CASNNMPATFGDTQYF. The CDR3 bases are TGTGCCAGCAACAACATGCCGGCAACCTTTGGAGATACGCAGTATTTT. This chain connects TRBV21-1 to TRBJ2-3. TRBV21-1 is given as a pseudogene. This CDR3 spans 16 amino acids.

There are a few counts of this clonotype. This sequence joins TRBV12-3 or TRBV12-4 and TRBJ2-7; D not certain. CDR3 length: 12 amino acids. The ends were cut back, 5 bases at V and 4 bases at J, with 9 bases in the middle. The CDR3 here is CASSPTEYEQYF. Here the CDR3 DNA reads TGTGCCAGCAGTCCAACAGAGTACGAGCAGTACTTC.

This clonotype was seen ten or more times. V and J are TRBV11-2 and TRBJ2-3; D is undetermined. Germline-derived CDR1 and CDR2 are SGHAT and FQNNGV. Trimming pared 2 bases from V and 0 bases from J, leaving 9 bases between. This CDR3 is 15 amino acids long. The CDR3 is CASSLYQRSTDTQYF. The CDR3 DNA reads TGTGCCAGCAGCTTATACCAGCGCAGCACAGATACGCAGTATTTT.

This clonotype showed up many times. V gene TRBV20-1 combines with J gene TRBJ2-7; TRBD1 aligns across 9 bases. Trimming removed 0 bases from V and 4 bases from J; junction bases left unmatched: 4. This CDR3 has 14 amino acids. Germline loops: CDR1 DFQATT, CDR2 SNEGSKA (reference sequence). In DNA, the CDR3 is TGCAGTGCTAGAGATCCAGGACAGGGGTACGAGCAGTACTTC. It codes for CSARDPGQGYEQYF.

With regard to this clonotype: The conserved closing phenylalanine or tryptophan is absent in this CDR3, likely reflecting a read error. V usage is TRBV7-2 and J usage is TRBJ2-5, with D unresolved. The CDR3 totals 14 residues. Per the germline V gene, CDR1 is SGHTA and CDR2 is FQGNSA. CDR3 DNA: TGTGCCAGCGGCTTAGTGCCGTACCAAGAGACCCAGTACCTC. Its translation is CASGLVPYQETQYL.

Ten or more counts support this clonotype. J is TRBJ2-1 and V is TRBV30; no reliable D call. Looked up from germline, CDR1 is GTSNPN and CDR2 is SVGIG (reference sequence). V shed 0 bases and J shed 6 bases, with 6 bases lying between them. CDR3 length: 12 amino acids. The CDR3 reads CAWSVFPNEQFF. CDR3 nucleotides: TGTGCCTGGAGTGTCTTCCCCAATGAGCAGTTCTTC.

This clonotype was detected many times. The chain carries TRBV7-9 and TRBJ1-5; D is possibly TRBD1 (5 bases). The CDR3 consists of 15 residues. CDR1 and CDR2 (germline): SEHNR, FQNEAQ (reference sequence). Trimming took 4 bases from V and 2 from J, leaving 12 bases between them. CDR3: CASSSYGGGNQPQHF. CDR3 nucleotides: TGTGCCAGCAGCTCATATGGGGGGGGCAATCAGCCCCAGCATTTT.

This chain uses TRBV19 with TRBJ1-5; D call uncertain. Germline values: CDR1 LNHDA, CDR2 SQIVND (reference sequence). V gave up 6 bases and J gave up 7 bases, with 16 bases separating them. The CDR3 consists of 14 residues. This CDR3 is CASSLNSYNQPQHF. CDR3 coding DNA: TGTGCCAGTAGCCTTAACAGTTACAACCAGCCCCAGCATTTT.

This clonotype was counted many times. V usage is TRBV30 and J usage is TRBJ1-1, with D possibly matching TRBD1 (6 bases). Trimming took 2 bases from V and 1 from J, leaving 11 bases between them. Germline CDR1 and CDR2: GTSNPN and SVGIG (reference sequence). The CDR3 is 14 residues long. The CDR3 loop reads CAWSPLTGNTEAFF. The CDR3 coding sequence is TGTGCCTGGAGTCCATTGACAGGGAACACTGAAGCTTTCTTT.

As concerns this clonotype: Being one base from a much bigger clone, this may be a read error. This chain joins TRBV12-3 or TRBV12-4 and TRBJ1-2, with D maybe TRBD1 (6 bases). The CDR3 has 14 amino acids. With 8 bases removed from V and 4 bases from J, the gap between germline ends came to 17 bases. CDR3 loop: CASGPTGPPYGYTF. The CDR3, as DNA: TGTGCCAGCGGTCCTACAGGGCCACCCTATGGCTACACCTTC.

This clonotype was counted at least ten times. V gene TRBV4-1 combines with J gene TRBJ1-6; D ambiguous. V lost 1 base to trimming and J lost 6 bases, with 10 bases between them. Per germline, CDR1 MGHRA and CDR2 YSYEKL. The length of the CDR3 is 15 residues. In DNA form, the CDR3 reads TGCGCCAGCAGCCAAGTCTTTGATCGTAATTCACCCCTCCACTTT. It codes for CASSQVFDRNSPLHF.

This clonotype has at least ten counts. In DNA form, the CDR3 reads TGTGCCTGGAGTATAGACAGTTACGAGCAGTACTTC. The encoded protein is CAWSIDSYEQYF. V gene TRBV30 combines with J gene TRBJ2-7, with TRBD1 as a possible D gene (5 bases). This CDR3 contains 12 residues. V was cut by 2 bases and J by 4 bases, with 9 bases left in between. Germline assignment: CDR1 GTSNPN and CDR2 SVGIG (reference sequence).

A note on this clonotype: It may be a read error: a sequence one base away is much more abundant. The rearrangement uses TRBV4-1 and TRBJ2-5; 9 nucleotides agree with TRBD2. Losses at the gene ends were 8 bases for V and 9 bases for J; bases not matched to a gene: 7. This CDR3 comprises 12 residues. CDR1 is MGHRA, CDR2 YSYEKL, per germline. CDR3: CASGPGLAPQYF. CDR3 in DNA: TGCGCCAGCGGCCCGGGACTAGCCCCCCAGTACTTC.

Many counts were recorded for this clonotype. The chain links TRBV7-8 to TRBJ2-3; D not resolved. The CDR3 is 15 residues long. V lost 1 base and J lost 2, with 10 bases in between. Per germline, CDR1 SGHVS and CDR2 FQNEAQ. The CDR3 is CASSLGAANTDTQYF. CDR3 bases: TGTGCCAGCAGCTTAGGGGCAGCGAACACAGATACGCAGTATTTT.

On this clonotype itself: This may be a read error: a much more frequent sequence differs by one nucleotide. The gene calls are TRBV4-3 and TRBJ2-1; D not certain. Germline CDR1 and CDR2: LGHNA and YSLEER. The CDR3 runs 13 residues. Here the CDR3 reads CAGSQDTSIEQFF. The CDR3, as DNA: TGCGCCGGCAGCCAAGATACCTCAATTGAGCAGTTCTTC.

This clonotype has more than one count but fewer than ten. A much larger clone differs by one base, so this may be a read error. The rearrangement joins TRBV13 to TRBJ2-3, with TRBD2 matching over 14 bases. The CDR3 is 14 amino acids. In germline, CDR1 is PRHDT, CDR2 FYEKMQ (reference sequence). The CDR3 DNA is TGTGCCAGCAGCCAGGGACTAGCGGGAGATATGCAGTATTTT. Protein sequence: CASSQGLAGDMQYF.

This clonotype showed up many times. The V gene is TRBV7-9, the J gene TRBJ1-1; D unclear. In germline, CDR1 is SEHNR, CDR2 FQNEAQ (reference sequence). V gave up 5 bases and J gave up 10 bases, with 11 bases separating them. The CDR3 consists of 11 residues. CDR3 region: CASSPQVGAFF. CDR3 bases: TGTGCCAGCAGCCCACAAGTGGGAGCTTTCTTT.

This clonotype was detected ten times or more. The chain couples TRBV23-1 to TRBJ2-3, with D uncertain. TRBV23-1 belongs to the ORF category, with a function that is uncertain. V was shortened by 2 bases and J by 6 bases, with 24 bases between the two germline ends. This CDR3 comprises 18 residues. The DNA for the CDR3 is TGCGCCAGCAGTCAACTCCGGTTGGCACTCCAAAAGTCCGATACGCAGTATTTT. Amino acids: CASSQLRLALQKSDTQYF.

This clonotype was observed a handful of times. At one end the junction does not follow the germline gene, possibly because of a read error. This sequence joins TRBV11-2 and TRBJ2-5, with 11 bases identical to TRBD2. CDR1 is SGHAT, CDR2 FQNNGV, per germline. The CDR3 extends over 14 amino acids. The CDR3 DNA follows: TGTGCCAGCAGATTAGCGGGAGGGAAAGAGACCCAGTACTTC. It codes for CASRLAGGKETQYF.

This clonotype occurred many times. The V and J genes are TRBV7-9 and TRBJ1-4; 7 positions match TRBD1. Germline values: CDR1 SEHNR, CDR2 FQNEAQ (reference sequence). The CDR3 loop spans 16 amino acids. The ends lost 4 bases at V and 5 bases at J; junction bases unmatched: 10. CDR3 nucleotides: TGTGCCAGCAGCTCCAGACCCGGGACAGTGAATGAAAAACTGTTTTTT. Its translation is CASSSRPGTVNEKLFF.

Turning to this clonotype: With a much larger clone just one base away, this may be a read error. The V and J genes are TRBV7-9 and TRBJ2-5, with 10 positions matching TRBD1. From germline, CDR1 is SEHNR and CDR2 FQNEAQ (reference sequence). The CDR3 runs 16 residues. The trim removed 5 bases at V and 7 bases at J, leaving 13 bases unmatched. The CDR3, as DNA: TGTGCCAGCAGCCAAAACACCGGGACAGGGGAAGGGACCCAGTACTTC. Amino acid sequence: CASSQNTGTGEGTQYF.

This chain uses TRBV11-3 with TRBJ2-1; D might be TRBD2 (5 bases). The germline V gene encodes CDR1 SGHNT and CDR2 YENEEA. Trimming stripped 7 bases from V and 0 bases from J, with 16 bases between. The length of the CDR3 is 16 residues. The CDR3, as DNA: TGTGCCAGCACCCCCTGGGGAGCGGCCTCCTACAATGAGCAGTTCTTC. Its translation is CASTPWGAASYNEQFF.